These T cell receptor beta chains were read from a single sample in a study of persistence of HIV-infected CD4 T cells. No antigens are known for them. TCRdb keeps only in-frame clones here, not all; method: immunoSEQ multiplex PCR. Of just over 40,000 clones in the sample, 75% to 85% are singletons; the top ten hold approximately 15%. The sequenced sample was CD4+ T cells sorted from PBMCs after approximately 20-hour stimulation, obtained from a patient who received antiretroviral therapy. These receptors originate from an adult man with HIV who was CMV-seropositive. CDR3s include the opening cysteine and the closing phenylalanine or tryptophan. D genes are given only for firm matches. Clone size is shown for a subset of rows, as once, few, many or a class of expanded clone.

j_call,d_call,clone_size,v_call,cdr3_nt,cdr3_aa
TRBJ2-3,NA,NA,TRBV6-2/TRBV6-3,TGTGCCAGCAGTTCCCCCAGGGGACGGGACTGGGGAGATACGCAGTATTTT,CASSSPRGRDWGDTQYF
TRBJ2-6,NA,NA,TRBV6-5,TGTGCCAGCAGCTACCAGGGGCCTGGGGCCAACGTCCTGACTTTC,CASSYQGPGANVLTF
TRBJ1-6,TRBD1,few,TRBV6-5,TGTGCCAGCAGTTACCGCCGGGACAGGGTTTCATCACCCCTCCACTTT,CASSYRRDRVSSPLHF
TRBJ2-3,NA,few,TRBV12-5,TGTGCTAGTGGTTCCAGGACAGATACGCAGTATTTT,CASGSRTDTQYF
TRBJ1-2,NA,NA,TRBV6-5,TGTGCCAGCAGTTCATGGCAGAACTATGGCTACACCTTC,CASSSWQNYGYTF
TRBJ1-5,NA,few,TRBV20-1,TGCAGTGCTAGTTTAGGGGGGAACAATCAGCCCCAGCATTTT,CSASLGGNNQPQHF
TRBJ2-7,NA,NA,TRBV5-1,TGCGCCAGCAGCGAGGGGGGTAGCGCATACGAGCAGTACTTC,CASSEGGSAYEQYF
TRBJ1-3,NA,few,TRBV10-3,TGTGCCATCAGCCTGAGCTCTGGAAACACCATATATTTT,CAISLSSGNTIYF
TRBJ2-7,NA,NA,TRBV30,TGTGCCTGGATAGAGCGGCCGTACGAGCAGTACTTC,CAWIERPYEQYF
TRBJ1-2,NA,NA,TRBV12-3/TRBV12-4,TGTGCCAGCAGTTTGAAAGGCTACACCTTC,CASSLKGYTF
TRBJ1-3,NA,NA,TRBV6-5,TGTGCCAGCAGCCCGACCGTTAACACCATATATTTT,CASSPTVNTIYF
TRBJ2-1,NA,NA,TRBV19,TGTGCCAGTAGTACTGGACTCCCTCGGAGTGAGCAGTTCTTC,CASSTGLPRSEQFF
TRBJ2-5,NA,NA,TRBV19,TGTGCCAGTAGTCCCCTCGGGTTATACTCTGCTTACCGGGCCGAGAGGATGGAGACCCAGTACTTC,CASSPLGLYSAYRAERMETQYF